This is a list of T cell receptor beta chains from one sample in a study of vaccination effects on CD4 cells after COVID-19. Their antigens are not known. Produced via immunoSEQ multiplex PCR; TCRdb's table is partial and in-frame only. The repertoire holds 45,000 to 50,000 clones, with 50% to 70% as singletons. Here the sequenced sample was CD4+ T cells from PBMCs cultured without peptide, taken before COVID-19 vaccination. These receptors were obtained from a human donor who received a COVID-19 vaccine. The CDR3 runs from the conserved cysteine through the conserved F or W. D genes are given only for firm matches.

j_call d_call v_call cdr3_length cdr3_aa cdr3_nt
TRBJ1-1 . TRBV19 12 CASSHTRAEAFF TGTGCCAGTAGCCACACCAGGGCCGAAGCTTTCTTT
TRBJ2-7 TRBD1 TRBV5-4 13 CASSLSRGREQYF TGTGCCAGCAGCTTGTCTAGGGGGCGCGAGCAGTACTTC
TRBJ1-1 . TRBV4-1 14 CASSRGGPNTEAFF TGCGCCAGCAGTAGAGGGGGTCCGAACACTGAAGCTTTCTTT
TRBJ2-2 . TRBV28 14 CASSLPVRTGELFF TGTGCCAGCAGTTTGCCCGTTAGGACCGGGGAGCTGTTTTTT
TRBJ2-3 . TRBV10-3 15 CAISGNGLSTDTQYF TGTGCCATCAGTGGAAATGGCCTTAGCACAGATACGCAGTATTTT
TRBJ2-5 . TRBV7-2 16 CASSLVRGPGQETQYF TGTGCCAGCAGCTTAGTTCGGGGTCCAGGCCAAGAGACCCAGTACTTC
TRBJ2-7 TRBD2 TRBV25-1 15 CASSEPAGGSYEQYF TGTGCCAGCAGTGAACCAGCGGGAGGCTCCTACGAGCAGTACTTC
TRBJ2-7 . TRBV6-5 13 CASSYYRRAEQYF TGTGCCAGCAGTTACTACCGGCGGGCCGAGCAGTACTTC
TRBJ2-3 TRBD2 TRBV30 15 CAWGAGGPGTDTQYF TGTGCCTGGGGAGCGGGGGGGCCGGGCACAGATACGCAGTATTTT
TRBJ2-2 TRBD2 TRBV18 16 CASSLGGSKDTGELFF TGTGCCAGCTCACTGGGGGGGAGTAAGGACACCGGGGAGCTGTTTTTT
TRBJ1-2 . TRBV28 13 CASSPNGNYGYTF TGTGCCAGCAGCCCCAATGGGAACTATGGCTACACCTTC